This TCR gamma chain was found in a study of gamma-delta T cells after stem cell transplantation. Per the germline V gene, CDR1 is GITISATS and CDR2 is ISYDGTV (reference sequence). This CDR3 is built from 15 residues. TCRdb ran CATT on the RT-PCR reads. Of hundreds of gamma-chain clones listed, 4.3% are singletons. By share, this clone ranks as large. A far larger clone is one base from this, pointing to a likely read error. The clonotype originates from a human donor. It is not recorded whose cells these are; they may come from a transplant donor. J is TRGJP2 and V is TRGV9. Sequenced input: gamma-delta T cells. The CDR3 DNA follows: TGTGCCTTGTGGGGGGTGCGGGTAAGTGATTGGATCAAGACGTTT. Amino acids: CALWGVRVSDWIKTF.